Each of the 6 T cell receptor beta chains below was sequenced from the same sample in a study of blood T cell repertoires in COVID-19. Sequenced by immunoSEQ multiplex PCR; TCRdb stores in-frame clones only, minus some. The table records roughly 120,000 clones, approximately 87% of them present only once. The source material was peripheral blood. The receptors derive from a woman between 45 and 60 years old with acute or convalescent COVID-19.

The sample holds a few counts of this clone. The chain joins TRBV9 to TRBJ1-6; D is perhaps TRBD1 (6 bases). Germline V lookup: CDR1 SGDLS, CDR2 YYNGEE. The CDR3 is made up of 18 amino acids. The V end was cut by 0 bases, the J end by 0 bases, with 13 bases between. Here the CDR3 DNA reads TGTGCCAGCAGCGTAGAGGAGGGGGGGACCTCCTATAATTCACCCCTCCACTTT. Translating it yields CASSVEEGGTSYNSPLHF. Variable domain in full (rest from reference TRBV9 and TRBJ1-6): DSGVTQTPKHLITATGQRVTLRCSPRSGDLSVYWYQQSLDQGLQFLIQYYNGEERAKGNILERFSAQQFPDLHSELNLSSLELGDSALYFCASSVEEGGTSYNSPLHFGNGTRLTVT.

The chain is built from TRBV7-9 and TRBJ1-2, with a tentative D call TRBD1 (6 bases). Trimming shortened V by 5 bases and J by 9 bases, and 16 bases separated the two germline ends. The CDR3 is made up of 13 amino acids. Germline V gives CDR1 SEHNR, CDR2 FQNEAQ (reference sequence). CDR3 nucleotide sequence: TGTGCCAGCAGCCTAAGACAGGCGGGTAGCTACACCTTC. Translated: CASSLRQAGSYTF.

This clone was detected only a few times. V usage is TRBV6-5 and J usage is TRBJ2-7; tentative D call: TRBD1 (6 bases). This CDR3 is built from 13 residues. Trimming stripped 6 bases from V and 3 bases from J, with 12 bases between. Germline lookup yields CDR1 MNHEY and CDR2 SVGAGI. The CDR3 sequence is CASRGTNGYEQYF. The CDR3 DNA is TGTGCCAGCAGGGGGACAAACGGCTACGAGCAGTACTTC.

V and J are TRBV24-1 and TRBJ2-1; no reliable D call. Germline V gives CDR1 KGHDR, CDR2 SFDVKD. The V end was cut by 3 bases, the J end by 0 bases, with 8 bases between. The CDR3 extends over 15 amino acids. In nucleotides, the CDR3 is TGTGCCACCAGTGATGGTGTGAGCTCCTACAATGAGCAGTTCTTC. This encodes CATSDGVSSYNEQFF.

This clone appeared a few times. This chain links TRBV6-2 or TRBV6-3 with TRBJ1-5, with a weak D call TRBD1 (6 bases). Deletions cut 6 bases from V and 8 bases from J, with 20 bases between. The germline CDR1 and CDR2 sequences are MNHEY and SVGEGT. The CDR3 loop spans 15 amino acids. The CDR3 DNA sequence: TGTGCCAGCAGCCACACCTCGACCCAGGGGAAGCCCCAGCATTTT. Translating gives CASSHTSTQGKPQHF.

The rearrangement uses TRBV30 and TRBJ1-5, with D maybe TRBD1 (5 bases). The V gene's germline CDR1 is GTSNPN and CDR2 SVGIG (reference sequence). The CDR3 sequence is 13 residues long. Deletions cut 5 bases from V and 7 bases from J, with 15 bases between. The CDR3 DNA reads as TGTGCCTGGGGTTCAGGGCACGGGCAGCCCCAGCATTTT. Its translation: CAWGSGHGQPQHF.